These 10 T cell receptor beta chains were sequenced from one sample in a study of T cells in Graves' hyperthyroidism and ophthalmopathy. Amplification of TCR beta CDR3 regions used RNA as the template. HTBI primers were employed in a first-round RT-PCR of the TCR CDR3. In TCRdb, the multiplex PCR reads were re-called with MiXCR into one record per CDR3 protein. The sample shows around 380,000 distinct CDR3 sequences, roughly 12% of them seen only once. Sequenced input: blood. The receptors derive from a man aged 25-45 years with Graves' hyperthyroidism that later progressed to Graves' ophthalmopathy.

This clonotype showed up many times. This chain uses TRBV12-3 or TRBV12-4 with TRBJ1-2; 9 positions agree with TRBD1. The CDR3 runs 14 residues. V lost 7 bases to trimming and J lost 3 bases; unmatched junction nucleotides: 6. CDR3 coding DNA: TGTGCCAGCAACCCGGGACAGGGTGACTATGGCTACACCTTC. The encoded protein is CASNPGQGDYGYTF.

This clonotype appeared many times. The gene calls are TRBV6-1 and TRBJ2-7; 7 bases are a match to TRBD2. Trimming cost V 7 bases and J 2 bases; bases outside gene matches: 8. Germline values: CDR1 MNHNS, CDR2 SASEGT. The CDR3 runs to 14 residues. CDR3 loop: CASKLDSGPYEQYF. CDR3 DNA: TGTGCCAGCAAGCTAGATAGCGGGCCCTACGAGCAGTACTTC.

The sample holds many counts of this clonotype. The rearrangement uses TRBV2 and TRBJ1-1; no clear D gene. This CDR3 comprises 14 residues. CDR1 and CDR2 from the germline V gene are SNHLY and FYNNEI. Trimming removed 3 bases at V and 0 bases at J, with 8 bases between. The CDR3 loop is CASSDIVMNTEAFF. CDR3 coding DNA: TGTGCCAGCAGTGATATTGTTATGAACACTGAAGCTTTCTTT.

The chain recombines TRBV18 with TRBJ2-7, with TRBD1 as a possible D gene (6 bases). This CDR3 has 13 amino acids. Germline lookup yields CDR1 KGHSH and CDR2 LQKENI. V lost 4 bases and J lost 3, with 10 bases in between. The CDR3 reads CASSQADSYEQYF. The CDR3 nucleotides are TGTGCCAGCTCACAAGCGGACAGCTACGAGCAGTACTTC.

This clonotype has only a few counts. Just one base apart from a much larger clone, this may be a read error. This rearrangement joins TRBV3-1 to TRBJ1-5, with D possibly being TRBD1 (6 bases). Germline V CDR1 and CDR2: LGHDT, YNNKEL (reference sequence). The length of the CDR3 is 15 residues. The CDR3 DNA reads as TGTGCCAGCAGCCAGGAGGCAGGGGTACGGTGGCCCCATCATTTT. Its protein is CASSQEAGVRWPHHF.

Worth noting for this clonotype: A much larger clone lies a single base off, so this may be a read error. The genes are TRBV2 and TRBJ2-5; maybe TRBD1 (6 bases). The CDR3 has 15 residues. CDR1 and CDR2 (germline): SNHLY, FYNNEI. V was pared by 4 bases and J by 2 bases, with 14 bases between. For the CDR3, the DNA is TGTGCCAGCAGTGTACCTACAGGGAGACAAGAGACCCAGTACTTC. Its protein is CASSVPTGRQETQYF.

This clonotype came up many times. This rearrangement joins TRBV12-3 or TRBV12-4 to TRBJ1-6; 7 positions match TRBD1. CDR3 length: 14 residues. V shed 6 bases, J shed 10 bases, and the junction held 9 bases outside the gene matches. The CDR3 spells CASSSTGFKSPLHF. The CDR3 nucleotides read TGTGCCAGCAGCTCGACAGGGTTCAAATCACCCCTCCACTTT.

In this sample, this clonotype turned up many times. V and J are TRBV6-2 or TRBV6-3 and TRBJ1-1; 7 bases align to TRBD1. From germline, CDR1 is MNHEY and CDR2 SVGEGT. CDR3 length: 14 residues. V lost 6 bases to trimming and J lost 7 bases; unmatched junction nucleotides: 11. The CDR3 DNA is TGTGCCAGCAGAGAGCCCGGACAGGAACATGAAGCTTTCTTT. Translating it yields CASREPGQEHEAFF.

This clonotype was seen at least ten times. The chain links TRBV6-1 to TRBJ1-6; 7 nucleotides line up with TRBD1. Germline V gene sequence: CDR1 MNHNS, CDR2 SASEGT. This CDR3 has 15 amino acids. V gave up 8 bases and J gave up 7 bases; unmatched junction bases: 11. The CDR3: CASSASQGVNSPLHF. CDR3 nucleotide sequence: TGTGCCAGCTCAGCGTCGCAGGGGGTAAATTCACCCCTCCACTTT.

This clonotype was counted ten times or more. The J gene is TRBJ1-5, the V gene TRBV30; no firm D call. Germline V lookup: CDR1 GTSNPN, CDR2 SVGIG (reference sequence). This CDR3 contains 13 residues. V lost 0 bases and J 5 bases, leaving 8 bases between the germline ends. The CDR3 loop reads CAWSVLGDQPQHF. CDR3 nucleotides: TGTGCCTGGAGTGTACTTGGGGATCAGCCCCAGCATTTT.